This T cell receptor (beta chain) was observed in a study of T cell repertoires in aging, cancer and after chemotherapy. TRB rearrangements spanning V, D and J were amplified using mixed TRB-A/B primers. TCRdb passed the multiplex PCR reads through MiXCR, listing each CDR3 protein once. Of about 2,200 distinct CDR3 sequences in the sample, 25% to 35% were seen once. In the case of this clonotype: The antigen is not known.

Amplification of TCR beta used genomic DNA extracted from peripheral blood. Study findings and constraints: Loss of evenness, beyond lost richness, contributed to age-related TCR diversity decline in cancer patients. Age-matched healthy donors had significantly more diverse, less clonal blood TCR repertoires than untreated cancer patients.

The receptor's source is a human donor in good health. The sample consisted of blood.

For the CDR3, the DNA is TGCAGTGCTAGAGTGGGCACTGAAGCTTTCTTT. Translation: CSARVGTEAFF. V usage is TRBV20-1 and J usage is TRBJ1-1; no firm D call. Germline CDR1 DFQATT, CDR2 SNEGSKA (reference sequence). With 1 base removed from V and 4 bases from J, the gap between germline ends came to 4 bases. The CDR3 extends over 11 amino acids.